This T cell receptor beta chain is drawn from a study of low-dose radiotherapy and immunotherapy resistance in tumors. In germline, CDR1 is ENHRY, CDR2 SYGVKD. This CDR3 contains 15 residues. TRAV- and TRBV-specific primers were used for first-strand cDNA, which covered alpha and beta chains. TCR amplification used around 19 PCR cycles, a constant-region primer and a V-primer adapter. After the mRNA was isolated, it was amplified using in vitro transcription. MiXCR was run by TCRdb on the reads, yielding one entry per CDR3 protein. Of over 55,000 distinct CDR3 sequences listed, around 29% were seen once; the top ten hold approximately 12%. This clonotype came up once. At one of its ends the junction is not consistent with the germline gene, which may arise from a read error. Time point given: before trial treatment.

The V gene is TRBV10-3, the J gene TRBJ2-7; no firm D call. The origin of this receptor is a female donor with ovarian cancer. Material: PBMCs, obtained before treatment. The CDR3: CAISESVLIGREEYF. In DNA, the CDR3 is TGTGCCATCAGTGAGTCCGTGCTTATAGGTCGCGAGGAGTACTTC.